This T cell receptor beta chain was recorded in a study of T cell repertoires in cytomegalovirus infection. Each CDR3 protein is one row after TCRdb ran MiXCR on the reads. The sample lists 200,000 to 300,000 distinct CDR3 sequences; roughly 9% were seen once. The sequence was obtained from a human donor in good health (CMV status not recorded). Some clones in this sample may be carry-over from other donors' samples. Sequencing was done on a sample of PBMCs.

The CDR3 sequence: CSVDPHQYRDKAYEQYF. Written as DNA, the CDR3 is TGCAGCGTTGACCCCCATCAATATCGGGACAAGGCCTACGAGCAGTACTTC. The chain couples TRBV29-1 to TRBJ2-7, with D possibly matching TRBD1 (6 bases). Germline V gene sequence: CDR1 SQVTM, CDR2 ANQGSEA. The V end lost 3 bases, the J end lost 2 bases, and 23 bases lay between the germline ends. CDR3 length: 17 residues.